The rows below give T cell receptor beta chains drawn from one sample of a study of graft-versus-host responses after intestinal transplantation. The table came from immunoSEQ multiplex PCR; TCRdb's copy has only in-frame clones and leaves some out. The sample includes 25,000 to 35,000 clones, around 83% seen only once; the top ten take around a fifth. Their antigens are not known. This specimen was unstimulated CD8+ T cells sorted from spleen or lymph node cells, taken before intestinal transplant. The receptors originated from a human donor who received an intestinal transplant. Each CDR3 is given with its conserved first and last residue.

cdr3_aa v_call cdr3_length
CASSLSLRDRGPFNYGYTF TRBV28 19
CASSYSIRGYNGYTF TRBV6-5 15
CATKRNRNNYGYTF TRBV19 14
CASSQDPPSRVTYEQYF TRBV4-2 17
CASSPSTGYTEAFF TRBV28 14
CASGLAGLQETQYF TRBV28 14
CASSVGEIGESTF TRBV6-5 13
CASSDRRDTEAFF TRBV28 13
CASSIDFAGDHNEQFF TRBV19 16
CSRLRQGPTGELFF TRBV30 14
CASTHSGVPYNEQFF TRBV28 15
CASSLAGTYEQYF TRBV5-4 13
CATSSDRDYEQYF TRBV15 13
CASSDPGLSYEQYF TRBV7-9 14
CASSYSTAGVRDTQYF TRBV6-5 16
CASSLTLSGEKLFF TRBV2 14
CASSVEGTSTYEQYF TRBV9 15
CASSLVNEQYF TRBV5-6 11
CSVRQGAGELFF TRBV29-1 12
CASSFSGASVDEQYF TRBV27 15
CATSRDSPTNRGNEQFF TRBV15 17
CASSFRGASYEQYF TRBV2 14
CASSPSEGPTGELFF TRBV4-1 15
CASSSGQGGSYEQYF TRBV6-7 15
CASRLAGDNEQYF TRBV11-2 13
CASSFSGWGNQPQHF TRBV13 15
CASSPALPGFIGEQYF TRBV18 16
CASSLRLAGGTYEQYF TRBV28 16
CASSIRGEIKDYGYTF TRBV19 16
CASSEFLRGGSGYEQYF TRBV10-2 17
CASSPRGISYEQYF TRBV7-2 14